Following are 21 T cell receptor beta chains from one sample sequenced in a study of response to subunit inactivated influenza vaccine. TCRdb re-called the RT-PCR reads through MiXCR, storing one row per CDR3 protein. Here the sample spans approximately 680,000 distinct CDR3 sequences, about 15% being singletons. The material was PBMCs from blood, obtained 11 to 12 days after vaccination. The source of these receptors is a man in his fifties or sixties who received an inactivated influenza vaccine.

This clonotype was recorded a few times. The genes are TRBV5-1 and TRBJ2-3, with D uncertain. Germline CDR1 SGHRS, CDR2 YFSETQ. Trimming cost V 1 base and J 2 bases, with 5 bases left between them. This CDR3 comprises 13 residues. CDR3 amino acids: CASSLSATDTQYF. The CDR3 DNA reads as TGCGCCAGCAGCTTGTCCGCCACAGATACGCAGTATTTT. Using reference TRBV5-1 and TRBJ2-3 for the parts outside the CDR3, the full variable domain is KAGVTQTPRYLIKTRGQQVTLSCSPISGHRSVSWYQQTPGQGLQFLFEYFSETQRNKGNFPGRFSGRQFSNSRSEMNVSTLELGDSALYLCASSLSATDTQYFGPGTRLTVL.

The rearrangement links TRBV4-2 to TRBJ2-5; 10 bases align to TRBD1. The CDR3 runs to 15 residues. V dropped 2 bases and J dropped 4; count of bases not matched to a gene: 4. CDR1 LGHNA and CDR2 YNFKEQ come from the germline V gene. DNA of the CDR3: TGTGCCAGCAGCCAACCGACAGGGGGCGTAGAGACCCAGTACTTC. This sequence encodes CASSQPTGGVETQYF.

This chain uses TRBV12-3 or TRBV12-4 with TRBJ2-7, with 7 bases matching TRBD1. Unmatched junction bases numbered 8, after V lost 6 bases and J lost 3 bases. There are 14 residues in the CDR3. The CDR3 here is CASSQTGSFYEQYF. The CDR3 DNA is TGTGCCAGCAGCCAGACAGGGTCTTTCTACGAGCAGTACTTC.

This clonotype was picked up a small number of times. This chain links TRBV5-1 with TRBJ2-1; 8 bases match TRBD2. V shed 3 bases, J shed 5 bases, and the junction held 7 bases outside the gene matches. Germline V gives CDR1 SGHRS, CDR2 YFSETQ. The CDR3 loop spans 15 amino acids. In nucleotides, the CDR3 is TGCGCCAGCAGCTCCCTAGCGGGTATTAACAATGAGCAGTTCTTC. Translated, it gives CASSSLAGINNEQFF.

This clonotype came up a few times. The gene calls are TRBV2 and TRBJ1-5; D gene unclear. V was shortened by 3 bases and J by 1 base, with 7 bases between the two germline ends. The CDR3 spans 14 residues. Germline CDR1 reads SNHLY; CDR2 reads FYNNEI. CDR3 nucleotide sequence: TGTGCCAGCAGTGATAGACAAAGCAATCAGCCCCAGCATTTT. Its translation: CASSDRQSNQPQHF.

The chain uses TRBV20-1 and TRBJ2-5, with a weak D call TRBD1 (6 bases). Germline-derived CDR1 and CDR2 are DFQATT and SNEGSKA (reference sequence). This CDR3 comprises 15 residues. V shed 1 base and J shed 2 bases, with 14 bases lying between them. The CDR3 bases are TGCAGTGCTAGAGCGAACGCCGGGACACAAGAGACCCAGTACTTC. Its translation: CSARANAGTQETQYF.

A few counts support this clonotype. The chain combines TRBV5-1 with TRBJ1-4; TRBD1 aligns across 10 bases. The CDR3 covers 16 residues. Germline trimming cut 0 bases from V and 3 bases from J; bases unmatched to any gene: 2. Germline V lookup: CDR1 SGHRS, CDR2 YFSETQ. The CDR3 bases are TGCGCCAGCAGCTTGGGACAGGGGGCTGCTAATGAAAAACTGTTTTTT. Encoded protein: CASSLGQGAANEKLFF.

This clonotype was recorded a few times. CDR3 DNA: TGCAGTGCTAAGGGACATTCCACAGATACGCAGTATTTT. Its translation: CSAKGHSTDTQYF. The chain has TRBV20-1 and TRBJ2-3; tentatively, D is TRBD1 (6 bases). V was cut by 4 bases and J by 2 bases, with 10 bases left in between. The germline gives CDR1 DFQATT, CDR2 SNEGSKA (reference sequence). CDR3 length: 13 residues.

The sample holds many counts of this clonotype. The rearrangement uses TRBV7-2 and TRBJ2-7, with D possibly matching TRBD1 (6 bases). The germline gives CDR1 SGHTA, CDR2 FQGNSA. V was pared by 3 bases and J by 2 bases, with 11 bases between. The CDR3 is 14 amino acids. The CDR3 region has the DNA TGTGCCAGCAGCTTTACACAGGGAGCCTACGAGCAGTACTTC. It is translated as CASSFTQGAYEQYF.

This chain connects TRBV4-3 to TRBJ2-3; unclear D gene. V shed 0 bases and J shed 8 bases, with 12 bases lying between them. This CDR3 region has 14 residues. CDR1 is LGHNA and CDR2 is YSLEER in the germline V gene. This chain's CDR3 is CASSQEGSLSTQYF. The DNA for the CDR3 is TGCGCCAGCAGCCAAGAGGGGTCCCTTAGTACGCAGTATTTT.

J is TRBJ2-5 and V is TRBV10-3; no firm D call. This CDR3 has 15 amino acids. V was cut by 6 bases and J by 0 bases, with 14 bases left in between. Germline-derived CDR1 and CDR2 are ENHRY and SYGVKD. This chain's CDR3 is CAISPRLTYQETQYF. The CDR3 nucleotides are TGTGCCATCAGCCCTCGGCTCACGTACCAAGAGACCCAGTACTTC.

This clonotype was picked up a small number of times. The J gene is TRBJ1-2, the V gene TRBV20-1; D gene unclear. The CDR3 covers 14 residues. Trimming removed 0 bases from V and 4 bases from J, with 12 bases in between. Germline CDR1 and CDR2: DFQATT and SNEGSKA (reference sequence). As DNA, the CDR3 is TGCAGTGCTAGAGATGGCAGACGCAGCTATGGCTACACCTTC. As protein: CSARDGRRSYGYTF.

The sample holds a few counts of this clonotype. This chain connects TRBV5-1 to TRBJ2-7; possibly TRBD2 for D (6 bases). Per the germline V gene, CDR1 is SGHRS and CDR2 is YFSETQ. V was cut by 4 bases and J by 0 bases, with 11 bases left in between. The CDR3 is 14 amino acids. CDR3 protein: CASSVGGNSYEQYF. The CDR3 DNA sequence: TGCGCCAGCAGCGTTGGAGGGAACTCCTACGAGCAGTACTTC.

The rearrangement uses TRBV4-2 and TRBJ2-3; D may be TRBD2 (6 bases). Per the germline V gene, CDR1 is LGHNA and CDR2 is YNFKEQ. The CDR3 loop spans 16 amino acids. Trimming left V 4 bases short and J 0 bases short, with 14 bases between. The chain's CDR3 is CASSPNGGRSTDTQYF. The CDR3 DNA is TGTGCCAGCAGCCCTAACGGAGGGCGTAGCACAGATACGCAGTATTTT.

V gene TRBV6-1 combines with J gene TRBJ2-3, with a tentative D call TRBD2 (5 bases). Trimming cost V 5 bases and J 2 bases, with 14 bases left between them. Germline V gene lookup returns CDR1 MNHNS and CDR2 SASEGT. The CDR3 is 15 residues long. DNA of the CDR3: TGTGCCAGCAGTCTCTCCGGACTCACCACAGATACGCAGTATTTT. It codes for CASSLSGLTTDTQYF.

The genes are TRBV5-5 and TRBJ2-7; D is possibly TRBD1 or TRBD2 (6 bases each). This CDR3 spans 16 amino acids. V was cut by 3 bases and J by 0 bases, with 16 bases left in between. Looked up from germline, CDR1 is SGHKS and CDR2 is YYEKEE (reference sequence). CDR3 residues: CASSSGRGRDSYEQYF. CDR3 nucleotides: TGTGCCAGCAGCTCCGGCCGGGGGCGCGACTCCTACGAGCAGTACTTC.

The V and J genes are TRBV3-1 and TRBJ2-1; tentative D call: TRBD1 (6 bases). This CDR3 region has 14 residues. V gave up 4 bases and J gave up 1 base, with 8 bases separating them. Germline V gene data show CDR1 as LGHDT and CDR2 as YNNKEL (reference sequence). In nucleotides, the CDR3 is TGTGCCAGCAGCCGGGACACTTCCTACAATGAGCAGTTCTTC. Translation: CASSRDTSYNEQFF.

This sequence joins TRBV10-3 and TRBJ2-1, with 10 nucleotides matching TRBD1. The CDR3 covers 14 residues. The germline V gene encodes CDR1 ENHRY and CDR2 SYGVKD. The trim removed 9 bases at V and 7 bases at J, leaving 9 bases unmatched. CDR3 amino acids: CAMAGQGRTNEQFF. CDR3 coding DNA: TGTGCCATGGCGGGACAGGGGAGGACAAATGAGCAGTTCTTC.

The chain links TRBV7-8 to TRBJ2-3; 13 bases are a match to TRBD2. Germline V gene sequence: CDR1 SGHVS, CDR2 FQNEAQ. There are 15 residues in the CDR3. J lost 6 bases, V lost 5 bases, and 5 bases had no gene match. The CDR3 spells CASSMGTSGVDTQYF. The CDR3 nucleotides read TGTGCCAGCAGCATGGGGACTAGCGGGGTGGATACGCAGTATTTT.

The CDR3 is CASSVGVGPDWNTEAFF. CDR3 DNA: TGTGCCAGCAGCGTAGGGGTGGGACCGGACTGGAACACTGAAGCTTTCTTT. The chain combines TRBV9 with TRBJ1-1, with D possibly TRBD1 on 5 matching bases. Germline assignment: CDR1 SGDLS and CDR2 YYNGEE. V lost 0 bases, J lost 1 base, and 16 bases lay in between. This CDR3 has 17 residues.

This sequence joins TRBV6-1 and TRBJ2-5; TRBD2 aligns across 7 bases. Germline V lookup: CDR1 MNHNS, CDR2 SASEGT. CDR3 length: 13 residues. V was clipped by 5 bases and J by 4 bases; unmatched bases: 4. The CDR3 here is CASSRTRVETQYF. The CDR3 nucleotides read TGTGCCAGCAGTAGGACTAGGGTAGAGACCCAGTACTTC.